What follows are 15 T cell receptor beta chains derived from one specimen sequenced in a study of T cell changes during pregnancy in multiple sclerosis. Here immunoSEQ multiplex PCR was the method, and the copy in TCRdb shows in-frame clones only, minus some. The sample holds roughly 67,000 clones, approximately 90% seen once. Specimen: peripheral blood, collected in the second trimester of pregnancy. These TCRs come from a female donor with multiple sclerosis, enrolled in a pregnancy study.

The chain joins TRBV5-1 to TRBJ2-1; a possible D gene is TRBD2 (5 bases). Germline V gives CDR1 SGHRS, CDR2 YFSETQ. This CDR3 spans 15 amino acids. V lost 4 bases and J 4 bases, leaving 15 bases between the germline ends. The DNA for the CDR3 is TGCGCCAGCAGCGCGGACGTTTCGGGATACAATGAGCAGTTCTTC. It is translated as CASSADVSGYNEQFF.

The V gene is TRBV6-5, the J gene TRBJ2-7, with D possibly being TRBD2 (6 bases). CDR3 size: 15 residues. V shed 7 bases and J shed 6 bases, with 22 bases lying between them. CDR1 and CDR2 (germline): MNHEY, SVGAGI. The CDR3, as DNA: TGTGCCAGCAACCCATTTAGGAGCGGGTCGTTCGAGCAGTACTTC. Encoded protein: CASNPFRSGSFEQYF.

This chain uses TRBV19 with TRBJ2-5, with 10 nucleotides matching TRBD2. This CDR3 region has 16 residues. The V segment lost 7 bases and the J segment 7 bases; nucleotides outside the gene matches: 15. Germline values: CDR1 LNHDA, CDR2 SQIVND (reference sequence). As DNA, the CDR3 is TGTGCCAGTACCCTTAGCGGGGGGCCGATCAAGGGGACCCAGTACTTC. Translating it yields CASTLSGGPIKGTQYF.

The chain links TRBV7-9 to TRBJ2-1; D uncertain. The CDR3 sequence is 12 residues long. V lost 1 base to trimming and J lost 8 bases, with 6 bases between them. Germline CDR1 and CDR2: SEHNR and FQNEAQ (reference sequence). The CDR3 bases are TGTGCCAGCAGCTTAGGGGCTGATGAGCAGTTCTTC. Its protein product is CASSLGADEQFF.

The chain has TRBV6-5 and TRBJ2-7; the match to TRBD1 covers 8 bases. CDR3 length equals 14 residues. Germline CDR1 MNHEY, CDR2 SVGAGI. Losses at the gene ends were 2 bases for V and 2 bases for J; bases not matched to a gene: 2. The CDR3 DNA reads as TGTGCCAGCAGTTACCGGGACAGGCCCTACGAGCAGTACTTC. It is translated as CASSYRDRPYEQYF.

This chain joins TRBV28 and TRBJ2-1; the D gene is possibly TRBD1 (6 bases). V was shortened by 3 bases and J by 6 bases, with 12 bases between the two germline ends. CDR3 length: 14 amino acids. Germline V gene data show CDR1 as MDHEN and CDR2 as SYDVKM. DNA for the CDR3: TGTGCCAGCAGTTTTCTCCAGGGGATCAATGAGCAGTTCTTC. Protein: CASSFLQGINEQFF.

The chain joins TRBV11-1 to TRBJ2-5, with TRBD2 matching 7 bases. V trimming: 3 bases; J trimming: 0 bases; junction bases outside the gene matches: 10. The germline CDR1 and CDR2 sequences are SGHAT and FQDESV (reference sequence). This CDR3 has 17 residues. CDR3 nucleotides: TGTGCCAGCAGCTTGACTTTGGAGGGACTAAACCAAGAGACCCAGTACTTC. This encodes CASSLTLEGLNQETQYF.

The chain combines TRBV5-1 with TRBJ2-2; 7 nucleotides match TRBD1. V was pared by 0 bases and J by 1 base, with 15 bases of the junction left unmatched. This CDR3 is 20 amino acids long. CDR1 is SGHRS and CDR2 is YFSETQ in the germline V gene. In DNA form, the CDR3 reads TGCGCCAGCAGCTTGGCCGGTAGGGGGCCGCAAACCTTGAACACCGGGGAGCTGTTTTTT. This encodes CASSLAGRGPQTLNTGELFF.

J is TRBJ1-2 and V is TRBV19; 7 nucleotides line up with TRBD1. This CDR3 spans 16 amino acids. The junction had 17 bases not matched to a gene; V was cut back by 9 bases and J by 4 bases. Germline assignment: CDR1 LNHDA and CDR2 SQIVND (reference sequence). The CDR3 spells CASRRGVGQDFYGYTF. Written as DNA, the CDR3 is TGTGCCAGCCGCCGCGGGGTTGGACAGGACTTCTATGGCTACACCTTC.

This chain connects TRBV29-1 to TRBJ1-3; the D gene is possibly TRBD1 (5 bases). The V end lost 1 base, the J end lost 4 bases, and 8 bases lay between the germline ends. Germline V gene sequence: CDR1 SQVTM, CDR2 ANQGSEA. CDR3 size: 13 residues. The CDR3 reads CSVEGGEGNTIYF. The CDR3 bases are TGCAGCGTTGAAGGGGGGGAAGGAAACACCATATATTTT.

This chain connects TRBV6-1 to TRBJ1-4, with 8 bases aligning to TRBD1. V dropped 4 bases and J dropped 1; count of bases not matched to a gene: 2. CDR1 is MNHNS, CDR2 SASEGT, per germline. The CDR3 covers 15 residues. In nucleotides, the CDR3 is TGTGCCAGCAGTGTCGGACAGGGAACTAATGAAAAACTGTTTTTT. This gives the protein CASSVGQGTNEKLFF.

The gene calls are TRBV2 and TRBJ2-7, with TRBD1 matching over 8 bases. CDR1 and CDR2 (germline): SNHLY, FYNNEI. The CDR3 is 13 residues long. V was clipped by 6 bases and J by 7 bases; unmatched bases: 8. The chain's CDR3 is CASRDRVVGEQYF. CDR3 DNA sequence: TGTGCCAGCAGGGACAGGGTTGTGGGGGAGCAGTACTTC. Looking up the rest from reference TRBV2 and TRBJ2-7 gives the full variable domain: EPEVTQTPSHQVTQMGQEVILRCVPISNHLYFYWYRQILGQKVEFLVSFYNNEISEKSEIFDDQFSVERPDGSNFTLKIRSTKLEDSAMYFCASRDRVVGEQYFGPGTRLTVT.

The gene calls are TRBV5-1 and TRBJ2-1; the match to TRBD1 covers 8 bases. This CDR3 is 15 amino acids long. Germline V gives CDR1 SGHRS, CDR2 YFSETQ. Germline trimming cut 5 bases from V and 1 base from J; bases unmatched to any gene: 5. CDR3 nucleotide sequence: TGCGCCAGCAGTGCAGGGGGCTGGTCCTACAATGAGCAGTTCTTC. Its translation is CASSAGGWSYNEQFF.

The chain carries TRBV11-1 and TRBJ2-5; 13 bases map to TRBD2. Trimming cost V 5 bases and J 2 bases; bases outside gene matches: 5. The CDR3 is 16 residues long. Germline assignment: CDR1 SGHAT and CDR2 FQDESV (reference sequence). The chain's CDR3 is CASSHGLAGEQETQYF. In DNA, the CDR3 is TGTGCCAGCAGCCACGGACTAGCGGGGGAACAAGAGACCCAGTACTTC.

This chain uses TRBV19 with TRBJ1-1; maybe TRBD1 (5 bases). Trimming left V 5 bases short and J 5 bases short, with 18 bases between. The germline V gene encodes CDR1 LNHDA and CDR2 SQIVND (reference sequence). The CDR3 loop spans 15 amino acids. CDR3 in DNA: TGTGCCAGTAGTCCCCAACCGGGGGGGAAGACTGAAGCTTTCTTT. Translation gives CASSPQPGGKTEAFF.